The 13 T cell receptor beta chains given below trace back to one sample, sequenced in a study of CXCR3-negative and CXCR3-positive naive CD8 T cells. Findings and caveats of the study: CXCR3-positive naive cells had TRB CDR3s that were more hydrophobic than CXCR3-negative naive cells had.

With UMI labels, 5' RACE was used to prepare the TRB cDNA libraries. TCRdb re-called the 5' RACE reads and catalogs CDR3 proteins one per entry, DNA excluded. This table holds about 110,000 distinct CDR3 sequences. These receptors lack a known antigen. Specimen: naive CXCR3+ CD8+ T cells from blood. The sample's subset: CD45RO-CCR7+CD27+CD95- naive CD8+ T cells expressing CXCR3 (TNR3+). These TCRs come from a human donor in good health. Some clones in this sample may be carry-over from other donors' samples.

V gene TRBV2 combines with J gene TRBJ2-7. The CDR3 is made up of 12 amino acids. Germline V gene lookup returns CDR1 SNHLY and CDR2 FYNNEI. The CDR3 sequence is CASLGRSYEQYF.

V is TRBV4-3 and J is TRBJ1-1; no DNA is available, so the TRBD1 call from TCRdb remains unchecked. This CDR3 is built from 15 residues. CDR1 and CDR2 (germline): LGHNA, YSLEER. CDR3 region: CASSRGQGANTEAFF.

V usage is TRBV4-1 and J usage is TRBJ1-1; the TCRdb call, TRBD1, lacks DNA for checking. This CDR3 spans 15 amino acids. CDR1 and CDR2 from the germline V gene are MGHRA and YSYEKL. This CDR3 reads CASASTIQGGAEAFF.

The chain employs TRBV10-2 and TRBJ2-1. Per germline, CDR1 WSHSY and CDR2 SAAADI. The CDR3 covers 12 residues. The CDR3 is CASRTDYNEQFF.

This sequence joins TRBV29-1 and TRBJ2-2; the TCRdb call, TRBD1, lacks DNA for checking. Germline V gives CDR1 SQVTM, CDR2 ANQGSEA. This CDR3 spans 15 amino acids. The chain's CDR3 is CSVEGGDRYTGELFF.

The V gene is TRBV28, the J gene TRBJ2-3; TCRdb designates TRBD1, a call that cannot be tested without DNA. Looked up from germline, CDR1 is MDHEN and CDR2 is SYDVKM. The CDR3 runs 17 residues. The chain's CDR3 is CASSLSGQGVATDTQYF.

The chain joins TRBV7-9 to TRBJ2-7; the D call of TRBD1 rests on TCRdb alone, since no DNA is present to check it. CDR3 size: 14 residues. In germline, CDR1 is SEHNR, CDR2 FQNEAQ (reference sequence). This CDR3 is CASSQNRVTYEQYF.

The chain recombines TRBV6-2 or TRBV6-3 with TRBJ2-1; no DNA is available, so the TRBD1 call from TCRdb remains unchecked. CDR3 length: 13 amino acids. Germline CDR1 MNHEY, CDR2 SVGEGT. The CDR3 sequence: CASSHDREEEQFF.

This chain connects TRBV14 to TRBJ1-1. The V gene's germline CDR1 is SGHDN and CDR2 FVKESK. This CDR3 region has 15 residues. CDR3 loop: CASSQVAGPNTEAFF.

The rearrangement links TRBV7-6 to TRBJ2-7; the D gene TCRdb calls, TRBD1, cannot be checked with no DNA. The CDR3 is made up of 17 amino acids. CDR1 is SGHVS and CDR2 is FNYEAQ in the germline V gene. This chain's CDR3 is CASSQSVSGEGPYEQYF.

V is TRBV14 and J is TRBJ1-1. The CDR3 loop spans 14 amino acids. Germline V lookup: CDR1 SGHDN, CDR2 FVKESK. CDR3 amino acids: CASSLRTWDTEAFF. The full variable domain, with the rest looked up from reference TRBV14 and TRBJ1-1, is EAGVTQFPSHSVIEKGQTVTLRCDPISGHDNLYWYRRVMGKEIKFLLHFVKESKQDESGMPNNRFLAERTGGTYSTLKVQPAELEDSGVYFCASSLRTWDTEAFFGQGTRLTVV.

The rearrangement joins TRBV4-1 to TRBJ2-3; no DNA is available, so the TRBD1 call from TCRdb remains unchecked. CDR3 size: 18 residues. Germline V gene sequence: CDR1 MGHRA, CDR2 YSYEKL. CDR3 sequence reads: CASSGQPRGTGDTDTQYF.

CDR3 in amino acids: CASRQTALEEQYF. This rearrangement joins TRBV6-5 to TRBJ2-7; TCRdb selects TRBD1, and the lack of DNA leaves this call unchecked. The germline CDR1 and CDR2 sequences are MNHEY and SVGAGI. This CDR3 is 13 amino acids long.